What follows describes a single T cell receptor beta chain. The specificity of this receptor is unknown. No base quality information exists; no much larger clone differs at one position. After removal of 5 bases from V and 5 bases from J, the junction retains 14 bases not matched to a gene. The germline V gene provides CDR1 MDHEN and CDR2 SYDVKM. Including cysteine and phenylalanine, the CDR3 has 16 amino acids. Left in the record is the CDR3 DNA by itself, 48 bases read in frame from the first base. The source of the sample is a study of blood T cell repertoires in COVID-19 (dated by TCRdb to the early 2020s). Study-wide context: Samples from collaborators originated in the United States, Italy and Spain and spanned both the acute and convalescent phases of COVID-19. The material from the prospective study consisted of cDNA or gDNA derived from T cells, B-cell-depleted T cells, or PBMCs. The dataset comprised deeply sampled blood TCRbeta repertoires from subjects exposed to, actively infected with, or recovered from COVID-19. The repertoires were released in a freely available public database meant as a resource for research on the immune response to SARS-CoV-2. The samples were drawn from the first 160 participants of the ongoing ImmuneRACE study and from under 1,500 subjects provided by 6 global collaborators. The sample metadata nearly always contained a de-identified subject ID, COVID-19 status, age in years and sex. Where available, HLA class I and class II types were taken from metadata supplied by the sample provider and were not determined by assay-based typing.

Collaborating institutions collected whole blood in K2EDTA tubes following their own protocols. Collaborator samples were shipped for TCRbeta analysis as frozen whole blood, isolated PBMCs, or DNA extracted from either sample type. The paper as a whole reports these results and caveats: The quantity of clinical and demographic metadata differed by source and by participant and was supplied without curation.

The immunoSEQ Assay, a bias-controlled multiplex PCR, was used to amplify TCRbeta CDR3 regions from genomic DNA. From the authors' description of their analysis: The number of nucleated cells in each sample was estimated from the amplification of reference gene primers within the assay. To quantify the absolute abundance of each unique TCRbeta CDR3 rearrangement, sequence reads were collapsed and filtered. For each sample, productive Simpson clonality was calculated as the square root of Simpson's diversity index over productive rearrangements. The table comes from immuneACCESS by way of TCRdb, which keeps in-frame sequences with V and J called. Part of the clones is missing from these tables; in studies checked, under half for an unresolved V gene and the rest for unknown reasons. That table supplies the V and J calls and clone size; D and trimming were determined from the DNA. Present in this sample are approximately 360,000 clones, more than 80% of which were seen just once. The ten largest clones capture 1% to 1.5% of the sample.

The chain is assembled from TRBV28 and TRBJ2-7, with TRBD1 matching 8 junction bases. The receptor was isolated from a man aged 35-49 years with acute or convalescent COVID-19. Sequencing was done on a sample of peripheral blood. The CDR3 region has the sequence CASSLNPDRVGNEQYF. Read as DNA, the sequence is TGTGCCAGCAGTCTGAACCCGGACAGGGTTGGTAACGAGCAGTACTTC.